Below, 16 T cell receptor beta chains from the same sample are listed, as sequenced in a study of blood T cells in healthy people across ages. A second PCR of roughly 7 to 11 cycles used a sample-barcoded 5' primer and a J-beta primer mix. TCRdb processed the 5' RACE reads anew with MiXCR; each CDR3 protein has one entry. The data contain roughly 1,500,000 distinct CDR3 sequences, 30% to 35% of them seen just once; the ten biggest clones take up around 10%. Sequences were obtained from blood. The receptors here all came from a woman in her thirties in good health.

This chain connects TRBV6-5 to TRBJ1-4; no clear D. Germline V lookup: CDR1 MNHEY, CDR2 SVGAGI. Trimming stripped 6 bases from V and 0 bases from J, with 8 bases between. This CDR3 spans 14 amino acids. CDR3 bases: TGTGCCAGCAGCGCTGGCGCAACTAATGAAAAACTGTTTTTT. This gives the protein CASSAGATNEKLFF.

This chain connects TRBV5-6 to TRBJ2-7; D may be TRBD2 (6 bases). In germline, CDR1 is SGHDT, CDR2 YYEEEE. Between the trimmed V and J ends, which lost 0 bases and 3 bases, there was a span of 16 bases. The CDR3 spans 16 residues. CDR3 sequence: CASSLASSGGDYEQYF. CDR3 nucleotides: TGTGCCAGCAGCTTGGCCAGCAGTGGAGGGGACTACGAGCAGTACTTC. Together with reference TRBV5-6 and TRBJ2-7, the CDR3 gives the full variable domain: DAGVTQSPTHLIKTRGQQVTLRCSPKSGHDTVSWYQQALGQGPQFIFQYYEEEERQRGNFPDRFSGHQFPNYSSELNVNALLLGDSALYLCASSLASSGGDYEQYFGPGTRLTVT.

The chain couples TRBV19 to TRBJ2-2; D ambiguous. V was shortened by 2 bases and J by 8 bases, with 12 bases between the two germline ends. Germline assignment: CDR1 LNHDA and CDR2 SQIVND (reference sequence). The CDR3 is made up of 14 amino acids. For the CDR3, the DNA is TGTGCCAGTAGTATACTTACTTCCGCGGGGGAGCTGTTTTTT. This translates into CASSILTSAGELFF.

This clonotype has only a few counts. The chain has TRBV10-3 and TRBJ2-3; the D gene could be TRBD1 or TRBD2 (5 bases each). Germline loops: CDR1 ENHRY, CDR2 SYGVKD. CDR3 length: 14 amino acids. Between the trimmed V and J ends, which lost 6 bases and 1 base, there was a span of 11 bases. The DNA for the CDR3 is TGTGCCATCAGACCGGGGCCGGGCACAGATACGCAGTATTTT. This gives the protein CAIRPGPGTDTQYF.

The chain carries TRBV5-1 and TRBJ1-2, with D possibly TRBD1 on 6 matching bases. The V and J ends lost 4 bases and 4 bases respectively, with 17 bases between them. Germline V gives CDR1 SGHRS, CDR2 YFSETQ. The CDR3 has 15 residues. As DNA, the CDR3 is TGCGCCAGCAGCCCTACACAGGGACGCAGCTATGGCTACACCTTC. It translates to CASSPTQGRSYGYTF.

For the CDR3, the DNA is TGTGCCAGCAGCCAAGGAGGGGTGCGGGACTACTATGGCTACACCTTC. It is translated as CASSQGGVRDYYGYTF. The chain recombines TRBV3-1 with TRBJ1-2; D may be TRBD1 (5 bases). This CDR3 comprises 16 residues. Germline values: CDR1 LGHDT, CDR2 YNNKEL (reference sequence). The germline V and J ends were trimmed by 1 base and 3 bases, with 15 bases remaining between them.

In this sample, this clonotype turned up a few times. The chain joins TRBV5-1 to TRBJ2-7; 8 bases fit TRBD1. Germline lookup yields CDR1 SGHRS and CDR2 YFSETQ. The CDR3 has 17 residues. The ends lost 4 bases at V and 2 bases at J; junction bases unmatched: 14. The CDR3: CASSLFSGTGFTYEQYF. As DNA, the CDR3 is TGCGCCAGCAGCCTGTTTTCCGGGACAGGATTTACCTACGAGCAGTACTTC.

The chain carries TRBV7-9 and TRBJ2-1; D uncertain. There are 13 residues in the CDR3. Trimming took 5 bases from V and 6 from J, leaving 11 bases between them. The germline V gene has CDR1 SEHNR and CDR2 FQNEAQ (reference sequence). CDR3 in amino acids: CASSHPLVNEQFF. The DNA for the CDR3 is TGTGCCAGCAGCCATCCTCTAGTCAATGAGCAGTTCTTC. Full variable domain (remainder filled in from reference TRBV7-9 and TRBJ2-1): DTGVSQNPRHKITKRGQNVTFRCDPISEHNRLYWYRQTLGQGPEFLTYFQNEAQLEKSRLLSDRFSAERPKGSFSTLEIQRTEQGDSAMYLCASSHPLVNEQFFGPGTRLTVL.

This clonotype was counted between two and nine times. The rearrangement joins TRBV20-1 to TRBJ2-5; 8 bases map to TRBD2. Germline assignment: CDR1 DFQATT and CDR2 SNEGSKA (reference sequence). CDR3 size: 17 residues. V was pared by 0 bases and J by 2 bases, with 11 bases of the junction left unmatched. The CDR3 protein is CSARDGSGRGGQETQYF. The DNA for the CDR3 is TGCAGTGCTAGAGATGGTTCGGGACGGGGGGGACAAGAGACCCAGTACTTC.

The chain couples TRBV2 to TRBJ2-3, with 7 positions matching TRBD1. CDR3 length equals 15 residues. CDR1 and CDR2 from the germline V gene are SNHLY and FYNNEI. The junction had 8 bases not matched to a gene; V was cut back by 4 bases and J by 4 bases. CDR3 sequence (DNA): TGTGCCAGCAGTGGTGACAGGGTCCCTTCAGATACGCAGTATTTT. Protein sequence: CASSGDRVPSDTQYF. Combining the CDR3 with reference TRBV2 and TRBJ2-3 gives the whole variable domain EPEVTQTPSHQVTQMGQEVILRCVPISNHLYFYWYRQILGQKVEFLVSFYNNEISEKSEIFDDQFSVERPDGSNFTLKIRSTKLEDSAMYFCASSGDRVPSDTQYFGPGTRLTVL.

Points on this clonotype: At one end the junction does not follow the germline gene, possibly because of a read error. This chain links TRBV15 with TRBJ2-1; D is perhaps TRBD2 (5 bases). The CDR3 extends over 16 amino acids. Per germline, CDR1 LNHNV and CDR2 YYDKDF (reference sequence). The CDR3: CATSRGPPGSYHEQFF. In DNA, the CDR3 is TGTGCCACCAGCAGAGGACCACCGGGGAGCTACCATGAGCAGTTCTTC.

In this sample, this clonotype turned up a few times. The chain links TRBV4-1 to TRBJ2-7; D perhaps matches TRBD1 (6 bases). V shed 3 bases and J shed 2 bases, with 17 bases lying between them. The CDR3 sequence is 16 residues long. Germline V gene data show CDR1 as MGHRA and CDR2 as YSYEKL. The CDR3 sequence: CASSQMGTSVTYEQYF. DNA of the CDR3: TGCGCCAGCAGCCAGATGGGGACAAGCGTGACCTACGAGCAGTACTTC.

Written as DNA, the CDR3 is TGTGCCAGCAGTTTATGGGGCAGGGGGTACTCCAACTATGGCTACACCTTC. Its protein product is CASSLWGRGYSNYGYTF. V is TRBV28 and J is TRBJ1-2; the match to TRBD1 covers 7 bases. The CDR3 contains 17 residues. CDR1 is MDHEN, CDR2 SYDVKM, per germline. After removal of 0 bases from V and 2 bases from J, the junction contained 9 bases not matched to a gene.

V gene TRBV24-1 combines with J gene TRBJ2-2, with D tentatively TRBD1 or TRBD2 (6 bases each). Germline CDR1 reads KGHDR; CDR2 reads SFDVKD. CDR3 length: 15 residues. Deletions cut 4 bases from V and 6 bases from J, with 14 bases between. The CDR3 sequence: CATSDLGGLAGELFF. In nucleotides, the CDR3 is TGTGCCACCAGTGACTTAGGGGGGTTGGCCGGGGAGCTGTTTTTT.

This clonotype was counted only a few times. CDR3 in amino acids: CASRGSTGVPEAFF. The DNA of the CDR3 is TGCGCCAGCAGGGGGTCCACAGGGGTCCCTGAAGCTTTCTTT. V is TRBV5-1 and J is TRBJ1-1; 7 positions match TRBD1. Germline V gene data show CDR1 as SGHRS and CDR2 as YFSETQ. The CDR3 is 14 residues long. The J segment lost 6 bases and the V segment lost 5 bases, leaving 10 bases of the junction unmatched.

The sample holds a few counts of this clonotype. The chain carries TRBV4-1 and TRBJ2-5; unclear D gene. The J call may be faulty, since TRBJ2-7 better matches the DNA end. The CDR3 loop spans 14 amino acids. Germline V gene lookup returns CDR1 MGHRA and CDR2 YSYEKL. The CDR3 DNA is TGCGCCAGCCGTCGCGGCATGGTGACCTACGAGCAGTACTTC. Amino acids: CASRRGMVTYEQYF.